This T cell receptor beta chain emerged from a study of blood T cell repertoires in COVID-19 (dated by TCRdb to between 2020 and 2021). About the investigation overall: Collaborator samples came from the United States, Italy and Spain and covered acute and convalescent phases of COVID-19. The prospective study material was composed of cDNA or gDNA derived from T cells, B-cell-depleted T cells, or PBMCs. The dataset comprised deeply sampled blood TCRbeta repertoires from subjects exposed to, actively infected with, or recovered from COVID-19. A freely available public database, intended as a resource for researchers studying the immune response to SARS-CoV-2, is where the repertoires were released. The samples were drawn from two sources: the first 160 participants of the ongoing ImmuneRACE study, and 1,254 subjects contributed by 6 global collaborators. Nearly every sample came with metadata listing a de-identified subject ID, COVID-19 status, age in years and sex. HLA class I and class II types, where available, came from metadata supplied by the sample provider rather than from assay-based typing. What the study reported, not specific to this receptor: The quantity of clinical and demographic metadata differed by source and by participant and was supplied without curation.

TCRbeta CDR3 regions were amplified from genomic DNA using the immunoSEQ Assay, a bias-controlled multiplex PCR. The published analysis was carried out like this. Nucleated cell counts per sample were estimated from amplification of reference gene primers within the assay. To quantify the absolute abundance of each unique TCRbeta CDR3 rearrangement, sequence reads were collapsed and filtered. For each sample, productive Simpson clonality was calculated as the square root of Simpson's diversity index over productive rearrangements. This is the immuneACCESS table as TCRdb keeps it, with only in-frame sequences that have V and J called. A part of the clones is gone; compared with another copy, unresolved V genes explain less than half, and the rest is unexplained. V and J calls and clone size are copied from that table; D and trimming were computed from the DNA. The sample profile shows about 140,000 clones; 88% of them were found once. Jointly, the top ten make up around 26% of the sample.

Each collaborating institution followed its own protocols to collect whole blood in K2EDTA tubes. For TCRbeta analysis, collaborators shipped samples as frozen whole blood, isolated PBMCs, or DNA extracted from either of those sample types. For CDR1 and CDR2, the germline V gene (reference sequence) lists LGHDT and YNNKEL. Including the terminal cysteine and phenylalanine, the CDR3 comprises 20 residues. This entry keeps only the CDR3 DNA: 60 bases, framed from base 1. The trim is 0 bases for V and 1 base for J, with a gap of 22 bases between the germline ends. Note on this clone: No cognate antigen has been identified for it. No much larger clone is present one base from it, and per-base qualities are unavailable.

Sequences were obtained from peripheral blood. The TCR was taken from a human donor in a cohort sampled during active COVID-19. The chain uses TRBV3-1 (or the pseudogene TRBV3-2) and TRBJ2-4; TRBD1 could be the D gene, as 6 bases match. CDR3 reads: CASSQEDWRWTETAKNIQYF. The DNA is TGTGCCAGCAGCCAAGAGGACTGGAGGTGGACAGAAACGGCCAAAAACATTCAGTACTTC.